Listed below are T cell receptor beta chains from one sample, sequenced in a study of radiotherapy plus CTLA-4 blockade in lung cancer. Only in-frame clones appear in the TCRdb table, and some are missing; sequencing was by immunoSEQ multiplex PCR. The profile shows approximately 73,000 clones, roughly 91% of them singletons. The material sequenced was peripheral blood, taken from a patient treated with radiotherapy plus ipilimumab. Receptors were obtained from a human donor with non-small cell lung cancer that progressed on radiotherapy plus ipilimumab. CDR3s include the opening cysteine and the closing phenylalanine or tryptophan. A D gene is named only where the DNA matches it firmly. The size field is filled for only some rows; it gives once, few, many or a size class.

j_call	d_call	v_call	clone_size	cdr3_nt	cdr3_aa
TRBJ1-1	TRBD1	TRBV7-3	NA	TGTGCCAGCAGCTCCCAGGGGGGAAACACTGAAGCTTTCTTT	CASSSQGGNTEAFF
TRBJ2-2	NA	TRBV23-1	NA	TGCGCCAGCAGTCAAGGGGGACGCCAAAACACCGGGGAGCTGTTTTTT	CASSQGGRQNTGELFF
TRBJ1-5	NA	TRBV9	NA	TGTGCCAGCAGCGTGCAGGTAGGGGGGCCCCAGCATTTT	CASSVQVGGPQHF
TRBJ1-5	TRBD1	TRBV6-6	NA	TGTGCCAGTAGTGGGACAGGGGGTGGCCAGCCCCAGCATTTT	CASSGTGGGQPQHF
TRBJ2-5	TRBD2	TRBV29-1	few	TGCAGCGTGGCTCTAGCGGGCGGGGAGACCCAGTACTTC	CSVALAGGETQYF
TRBJ1-4	NA	TRBV11-1	once	TGTGCCAGCAGCTCGGCGGGTAATGAAAAACTGTTTTTT	CASSSAGNEKLFF
TRBJ2-1	TRBD2	TRBV7-6	NA	TGTGCCAGCAGCTCGTTGACCGGGACTAGTATATGGGAGCAGTTCTTC	CASSSLTGTSIWEQFF
TRBJ2-1	TRBD1	TRBV25-1	NA	TGTGCCAGCACTCCGGATAGGGGGCGTCGGAATGAGCAGTTCTTC	CASTPDRGRRNEQFF
TRBJ2-7	NA	TRBV7-9	few	TGTGCCAGCAGCCAACCTGCCTACGAGCAGTACTTC	CASSQPAYEQYF
TRBJ1-5	NA	TRBV19	NA	TGTGCCAGTAGTATCTGGGGTCCGGGCAATCAGCCCCAGCATTTT	CASSIWGPGNQPQHF
TRBJ1-2	NA	TRBV29-1	NA	TGCAGCGTTGTCGGGGGTGGGGGCTACACCTTC	CSVVGGGGYTF
TRBJ2-1	NA	TRBV9	NA	TGTGCCAGCAGCGTAGCAGGGGACGGATACAATGAGCAGTTCTTC	CASSVAGDGYNEQFF
TRBJ1-1	NA	TRBV18	NA	TGTGCCAGCTCTGGCCAGCAGAACACTGAAGCTTTCTTT	CASSGQQNTEAFF
TRBJ2-5	NA	TRBV11-1	NA	TGTGCCAGCAGCTTAGAACTCAGGTTCGATTGGAGTAAAGAGACCCAGTACTTC	CASSLELRFDWSKETQYF
TRBJ2-3	NA	TRBV6-1	few	TGTGCCAGCAGTGAAACGCTACATTGGGATACGCAGTATTTT	CASSETLHWDTQYF
TRBJ1-5	NA	TRBV28	NA	TGTGCCAGCAGTCCCACGGCGGGGCTGGGTAGCAATCAGCCCCAGCATTTT	CASSPTAGLGSNQPQHF
TRBJ1-1	TRBD1	TRBV5-4	once	TGTGCCAGCAGTCTGGACAGGAATGAAGCTTTCTTT	CASSLDRNEAFF
TRBJ2-1	NA	TRBV6-4	NA	TGTGCCAGCAGTGATGAACACGGACTGAATGAGCAGTTCTTC	CASSDEHGLNEQFF
TRBJ1-4	TRBD1	TRBV28	NA	TGTGCCAGCAGAAAGACAGGGGGCTGGGAAAAACTGTTTTTT	CASRKTGGWEKLFF
TRBJ2-1	NA	TRBV29-1	NA	TGCAGCGTGCCCAATCCCCGGGACATCACCTACAATGAGCAGTTCTTC	CSVPNPRDITYNEQFF
TRBJ2-7	TRBD2	TRBV5-4	NA	TGTGCCAGCAGCTTTGGGACTAGCCCATACGAGCAGTACTTC	CASSFGTSPYEQYF
TRBJ2-1	NA	TRBV5-4	NA	TGTGCCAGCAGCGGAGGGATGACAGCGGATTACAATGAGCAGTTCTTC	CASSGGMTADYNEQFF
TRBJ2-5	NA	TRBV19	NA	TGTGCCAGTAGTATAGTTAGGACAGCGGAGAGGGAGACCCAGTACTTC	CASSIVRTAERETQYF
TRBJ2-3	NA	TRBV2	NA	TGTGCCAGCAGTGGCGTCTGGACAGCCACAGATACGCAGTATTTT	CASSGVWTATDTQYF
TRBJ1-2	TRBD1	TRBV7-8	NA	TGTGCCAGCAGCGGAGAGGGGACAGGGGACTATGGCTACACCTTC	CASSGEGTGDYGYTF
TRBJ2-1	TRBD2	TRBV5-6	NA	TGTGCCAGCAGCTTGACTAGCGGGAGGGCTCTGTTCTTC	CASSLTSGRALFF
TRBJ1-4	TRBD1	TRBV27	once	TGTGCCAGCAGTTTATGGACAGGCGGTAACGTCGAAAAACTGTTTTTT	CASSLWTGGNVEKLFF
TRBJ2-4	NA	TRBV5-6	NA	TGTGCCAGCAGCTTCTCAAGTTCCCTAGCCAAAAACATTCAGTACTTC	CASSFSSSLAKNIQYF
TRBJ1-5	NA	TRBV27	NA	TGTGCCAGCAGGCCAGGGGCCAATCAGCCCCAGCATTTT	CASRPGANQPQHF
TRBJ1-5	NA	TRBV28	NA	TGTGCCAGCAGGGAAGGAAGGGATCAGCCCCAGCATTTT	CASREGRDQPQHF
TRBJ1-2	TRBD1	TRBV29-1	once	TGCAGCGTTGTAACAGGGGGCTACTACTATGGCTACACCTTC	CSVVTGGYYYGYTF
TRBJ2-3	NA	TRBV30	NA	TGTGCCTGGAGGATTTTGCCCACTCAACCGGGACATTGGGGCACAGATACGCAGTATTTT	CAWRILPTQPGHWGTDTQYF
TRBJ1-1	NA	TRBV2	NA	TGTGCCAGCAGTGTCGTGAACACTGAAGCTTTCTTT	CASSVVNTEAFF
TRBJ1-2	NA	TRBV5-6	NA	TGTGCCAGCAGCCCGGGCGGGGAGGGCTACACCTTC	CASSPGGEGYTF
TRBJ2-4	TRBD2	TRBV27	NA	TGTGCCAGCACCCGGACTAGCGGAAACATTCAGTACTTC	CASTRTSGNIQYF
TRBJ2-1	NA	TRBV27	NA	TGTGCCAGCAGTTTTGACTCCTACAATGAGCAGTTCTTC	CASSFDSYNEQFF
TRBJ2-5	NA	TRBV6-6	NA	TGTGCCAGCAGTACCCCAGCCGGGGAGCAGTACTTC	CASSTPAGEQYF
TRBJ2-4	TRBD1	TRBV6-5	NA	TGTGCCAGCAGTGGACAGGGGATTCAGTACTTC	CASSGQGIQYF
TRBJ1-2	NA	TRBV5-1	NA	TGCGCCAGCAGCTTGGCGAAGGGCCCGAAACGAAACTATGGCTACACCTTC	CASSLAKGPKRNYGYTF
TRBJ2-3	NA	TRBV21-1	once	TGTGCCAGCAGCAACCTATTAGCCGGGAGGGGCACAGATACGCAGTATTTT	CASSNLLAGRGTDTQYF
TRBJ2-5	TRBD2	TRBV5-1	NA	TGCGCCAGCAGCTTGGTAAGCGGGATGGTGGAGACCCAGTACTTC	CASSLVSGMVETQYF
TRBJ2-1	NA	TRBV9	NA	TGTGCCAGCAGCGTATACGGAGGGCCTTCTGAGCAGTTCTTC	CASSVYGGPSEQFF
TRBJ2-2	NA	TRBV28	NA	TGTGCCAGCCCCAGCAACACCGGGGAGCTGTTTTTT	CASPSNTGELFF